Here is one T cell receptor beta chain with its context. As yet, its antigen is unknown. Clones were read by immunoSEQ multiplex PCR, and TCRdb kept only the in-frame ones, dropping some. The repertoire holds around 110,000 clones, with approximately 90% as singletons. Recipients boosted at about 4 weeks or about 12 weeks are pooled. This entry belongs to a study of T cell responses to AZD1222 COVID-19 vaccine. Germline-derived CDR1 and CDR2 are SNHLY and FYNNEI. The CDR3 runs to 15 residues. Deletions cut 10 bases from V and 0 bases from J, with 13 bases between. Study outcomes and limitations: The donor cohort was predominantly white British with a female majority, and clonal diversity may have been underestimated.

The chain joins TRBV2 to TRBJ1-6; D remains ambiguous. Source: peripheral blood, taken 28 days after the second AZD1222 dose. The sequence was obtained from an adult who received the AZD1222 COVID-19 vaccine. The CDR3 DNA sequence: TGTGCCACTAAGACGGAAAGCTCCTATAATTCACCCCTCCACTTT. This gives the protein CATKTESSYNSPLHF.